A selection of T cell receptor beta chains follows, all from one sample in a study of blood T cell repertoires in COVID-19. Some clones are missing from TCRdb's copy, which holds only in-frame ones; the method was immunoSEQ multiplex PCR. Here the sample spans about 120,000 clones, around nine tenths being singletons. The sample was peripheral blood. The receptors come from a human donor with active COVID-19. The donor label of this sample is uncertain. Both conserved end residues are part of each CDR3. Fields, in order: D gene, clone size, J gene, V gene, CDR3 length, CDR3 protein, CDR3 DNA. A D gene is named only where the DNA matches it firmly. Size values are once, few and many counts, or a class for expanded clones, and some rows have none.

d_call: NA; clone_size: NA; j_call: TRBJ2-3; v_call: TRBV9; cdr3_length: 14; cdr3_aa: CASSVAPALDTQYF; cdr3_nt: TGTGCCAGCAGCGTAGCTCCAGCGCTAGATACGCAGTATTTT
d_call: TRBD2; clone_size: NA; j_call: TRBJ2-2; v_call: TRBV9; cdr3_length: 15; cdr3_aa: CASSFTGTSVGELFF; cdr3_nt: TGTGCCAGCAGCTTCACCGGGACTAGCGTCGGGGAGCTGTTTTTT
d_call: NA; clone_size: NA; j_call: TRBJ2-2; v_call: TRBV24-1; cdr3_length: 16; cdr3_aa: CATSDPGVIRTGELFF; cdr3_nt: TGTGCCACCAGTGATCCGGGGGTCATTCGCACCGGGGAGCTGTTTTTT
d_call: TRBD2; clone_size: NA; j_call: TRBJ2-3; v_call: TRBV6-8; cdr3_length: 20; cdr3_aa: CASSHTGLAGSHTSTDTQYF; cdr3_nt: TGTGCCAGCAGCCATACGGGACTAGCGGGGAGCCACACTAGCACAGATACGCAGTATTTT
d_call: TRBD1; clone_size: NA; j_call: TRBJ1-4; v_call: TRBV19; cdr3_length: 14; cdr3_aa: CASSINRGKEKLFF; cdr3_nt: TGTGCCAGTAGTATAAACAGGGGGAAGGAAAAACTGTTTTTT
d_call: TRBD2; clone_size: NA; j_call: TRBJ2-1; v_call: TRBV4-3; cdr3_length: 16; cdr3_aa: CASSQETSGIYNEQFF; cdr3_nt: TGCGCCAGCAGCCAAGAGACTAGCGGAATCTACAATGAGCAGTTCTTC
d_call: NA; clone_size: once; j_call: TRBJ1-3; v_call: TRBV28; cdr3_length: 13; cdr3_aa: CASRHNSGNTIYF; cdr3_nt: TGTGCCAGCAGACATAACTCTGGAAACACCATATATTTT
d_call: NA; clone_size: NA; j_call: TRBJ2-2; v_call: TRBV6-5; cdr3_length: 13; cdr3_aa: CASNSGNTGELFF; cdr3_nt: TGTGCCAGCAATAGTGGGAACACCGGGGAGCTGTTTTTT
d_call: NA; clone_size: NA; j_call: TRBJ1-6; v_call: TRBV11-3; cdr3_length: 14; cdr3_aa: CASSRGPTNSPLHF; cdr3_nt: TGTGCCAGCAGCAGGGGCCCGACCAATTCACCCCTCCACTTT
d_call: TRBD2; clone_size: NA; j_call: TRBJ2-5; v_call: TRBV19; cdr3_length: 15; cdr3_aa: CASSPGTSGSETQYF; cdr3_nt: TGTGCCAGTAGTCCCGGGACTAGCGGGTCCGAGACCCAGTACTTC
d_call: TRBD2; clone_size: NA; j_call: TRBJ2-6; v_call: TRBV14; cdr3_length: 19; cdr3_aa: CASSHLPGLASSGANVLTF; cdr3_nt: TGTGCCAGCAGCCATCTACCGGGACTAGCAAGCTCTGGGGCCAACGTCCTGACTTTC
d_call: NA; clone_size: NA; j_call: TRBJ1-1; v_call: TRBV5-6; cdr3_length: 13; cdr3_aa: CASSLAGFTEAFF; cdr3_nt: TGTGCCAGCAGCCTGGCAGGGTTCACTGAAGCTTTCTTT
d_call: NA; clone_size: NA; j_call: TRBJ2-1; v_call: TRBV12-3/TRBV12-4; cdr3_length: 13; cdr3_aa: CASSFSRGPRLFF; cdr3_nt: TGTGCCAGCAGTTTCTCCCGCGGCCCGAGGCTGTTCTTC
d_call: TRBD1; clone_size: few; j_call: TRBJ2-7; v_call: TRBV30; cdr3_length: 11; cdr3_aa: CARGQGNEQYF; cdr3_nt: TGTGCCCGGGGACAGGGAAACGAGCAGTACTTC
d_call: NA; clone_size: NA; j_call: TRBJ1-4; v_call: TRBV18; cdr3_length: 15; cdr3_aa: CASSLHPPANEKLFF; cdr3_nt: TGTGCCAGCTCTCTTCACCCGCCGGCTAATGAAAAACTGTTTTTT
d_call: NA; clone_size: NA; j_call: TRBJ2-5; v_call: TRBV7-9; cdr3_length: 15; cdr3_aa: CASSSLGTFRETQYF; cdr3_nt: TGTGCCAGCAGCTCCCTTGGGACATTCAGGGAGACCCAGTACTTC
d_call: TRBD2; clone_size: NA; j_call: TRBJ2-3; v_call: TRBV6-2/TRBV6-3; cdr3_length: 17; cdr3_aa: CASSSFFRGLARYTQYF; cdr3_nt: TGTGCCAGCAGTTCCTTTTTCCGAGGACTAGCGAGATATACGCAGTATTTT
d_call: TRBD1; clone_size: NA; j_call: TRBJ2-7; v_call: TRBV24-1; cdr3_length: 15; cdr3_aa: CATSDAGTGSYEQYF; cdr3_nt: TGTGCCACCAGTGACGCCGGGACAGGCTCCTACGAGCAGTACTTC
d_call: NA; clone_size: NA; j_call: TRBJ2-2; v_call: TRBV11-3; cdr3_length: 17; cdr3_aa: CASSPGVGGTYTGELFF; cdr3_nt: TGTGCCAGCAGCCCCGGAGTTGGCGGAACTTACACCGGGGAGCTGTTTTTT
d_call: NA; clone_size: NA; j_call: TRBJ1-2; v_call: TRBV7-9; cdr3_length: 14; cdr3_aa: CASSLGGILGGYTF; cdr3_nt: TGTGCCAGCAGCTTAGGAGGTATACTAGGTGGCTACACCTTC
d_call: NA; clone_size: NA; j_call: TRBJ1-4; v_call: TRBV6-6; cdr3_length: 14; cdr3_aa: CASSYSGANEKLFF; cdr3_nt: TGTGCCAGCAGTTACAGCGGGGCTAATGAAAAACTGTTTTTT
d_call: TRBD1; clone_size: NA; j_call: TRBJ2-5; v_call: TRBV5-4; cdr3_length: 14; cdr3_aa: CASSLQGSGETQYF; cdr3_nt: TGTGCCAGCAGCTTACAGGGGTCGGGGGAGACCCAGTACTTC
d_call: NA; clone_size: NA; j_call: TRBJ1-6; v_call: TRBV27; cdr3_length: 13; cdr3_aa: CASSYRTNSPLHF; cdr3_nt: TGTGCCAGCAGTTACAGGACCAATTCACCCCTCCACTTT
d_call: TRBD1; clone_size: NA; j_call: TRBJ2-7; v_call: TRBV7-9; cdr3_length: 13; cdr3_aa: CASSLLQGDEQYF; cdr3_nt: TGTGCCAGCAGCTTATTACAGGGGGACGAGCAGTACTTC